The 23 T cell receptor beta chains given below trace back to one sample, sequenced in a study of blood T cell repertoires in COVID-19. TCRdb keeps only in-frame clones here, not all; method: immunoSEQ multiplex PCR. The sample has 120,000 or so clones; over 75% are singletons. Sequenced: peripheral blood. The receptors were sampled from a man aged 45 to 65 with acute or convalescent COVID-19.

This sequence joins TRBV3-1 (or the pseudogene TRBV3-2) and TRBJ1-2; D unclear. The CDR3 is 15 residues long. Germline V CDR1 and CDR2: LGHDT, YNNKEL (reference sequence). V was shortened by 6 bases and J by 1 base, with 15 bases between the two germline ends. The CDR3 DNA is TGTGCCAGCAGACAAATGGAGACCAGTAACTATGGCTACACCTTC. As protein: CASRQMETSNYGYTF.

This clone was recorded only once. The chain is built from TRBV11-2 and TRBJ1-4, with D perhaps TRBD1 (6 bases). V was cut by 3 bases and J by 3 bases, with 11 bases left in between. The length of the CDR3 is 15 residues. Germline CDR1 reads SGHAT; CDR2 reads FQNNGV. DNA for the CDR3: TGTGCCAGCAGCTTCAGAGGGACACCTAATGAAAAACTGTTTTTT. It yields the protein CASSFRGTPNEKLFF.

The rearrangement links TRBV3-1 (or the pseudogene TRBV3-2) to TRBJ2-1; TRBD2 matches 10 bases. Germline V gene lookup returns CDR1 LGHDT and CDR2 YNNKEL (reference sequence). J was trimmed by 3 bases and V by 6 bases; bases with no gene match: 8. CDR3 length: 16 residues. CDR3 amino acids: CASSVAGGLVYNEQFF. The CDR3 DNA follows: TGTGCCAGCAGTGTAGCGGGAGGACTAGTCTACAATGAGCAGTTCTTC.

The chain employs TRBV7-9 and TRBJ2-1, with a weak D call TRBD2 (6 bases). The V gene lost 10 bases and the J gene lost 7 bases, with 23 bases spanning the gap. The germline gives CDR1 SEHNR, CDR2 FQNEAQ (reference sequence). This CDR3 is 15 amino acids long. This CDR3 is CAIDPSTGVRNEQFF. The CDR3 DNA reads TGTGCCATCGACCCGAGTACGGGGGTGAGGAATGAGCAGTTCTTC.

The CDR3 nucleotides read TGTGCCAGCAGCCTCCAGACTAGCGGGGACTACAATGAGCAGTTCTTC. Translation gives CASSLQTSGDYNEQFF. V is TRBV7-9 and J is TRBJ2-1; 11 bases align to TRBD2. The J segment lost 3 bases and the V segment lost 5 bases, leaving 6 bases of the junction unmatched. The CDR3 loop spans 16 amino acids. CDR1 and CDR2 from the germline V gene are SEHNR and FQNEAQ (reference sequence).

This clone was seen only once. The J gene is TRBJ2-5, the V gene TRBV28; the match to TRBD1 covers 8 bases. V dropped 7 bases and J dropped 4; count of bases not matched to a gene: 8. Looked up from germline, CDR1 is MDHEN and CDR2 is SYDVKM. The CDR3 is 14 residues long. This CDR3 is CASTSGGTGETQYF. The CDR3 nucleotides are TGTGCCAGCACCTCAGGGGGGACAGGAGAGACCCAGTACTTC.

The rearrangement uses TRBV9 and TRBJ2-5; 10 nucleotides align to TRBD2. CDR1 SGDLS and CDR2 YYNGEE come from the germline V gene. Trimming cost V 4 bases and J 5 bases; bases outside gene matches: 11. This CDR3 is built from 16 residues. The CDR3 spells CASSPTSGDRWETQYF. For the CDR3, the DNA is TGTGCCAGCAGCCCCACTAGCGGGGATCGGTGGGAGACCCAGTACTTC.

This clone was seen only once. The chain joins TRBV9 to TRBJ2-3; TRBD2 matches at 8 bases. Germline assignment: CDR1 SGDLS and CDR2 YYNGEE. The V gene end was trimmed by 2 bases and the J gene end by 4 bases; junction bases not matched to a gene: 9. The CDR3 consists of 16 residues. This chain's CDR3 is CASSVFSGGIADTQYF. CDR3 sequence (DNA): TGTGCCAGCAGCGTGTTTTCGGGGGGGATTGCAGATACGCAGTATTTT.

The chain couples TRBV6-5 to TRBJ2-5; 8 bases are shared with TRBD2. V dropped 5 bases and J dropped 7; count of bases not matched to a gene: 9. The germline V gene has CDR1 MNHEY and CDR2 SVGAGI. The CDR3 length is 14 residues. The CDR3 DNA is TGTGCCAGCAGTATCCGGGAGGGGGGTTGGACCCAGTACTTC. It yields the protein CASSIREGGWTQYF.

The chain recombines TRBV2 with TRBJ2-4; 8 bases are shared with TRBD2. Germline CDR1 reads SNHLY; CDR2 reads FYNNEI. The CDR3 covers 14 residues. V gave up 7 bases and J gave up 8 bases; unmatched junction bases: 10. DNA for the CDR3: TGTGCCAGCATAGCAGCGGGAGAGGGGGACATTCAGTACTTC. Translated, it gives CASIAAGEGDIQYF.

The chain carries TRBV19 and TRBJ1-5; D gene ambiguous. Trimming took 5 bases from V and 3 from J, leaving 26 bases between them. Per germline, CDR1 LNHDA and CDR2 SQIVND (reference sequence). This CDR3 is 19 amino acids long. CDR3 coding DNA: TGTGCCAGTAGTTTTGAGGGCCTCATTGGTTCGATCCCCAATCAGCCCCAGCATTTT. Translated, it gives CASSFEGLIGSIPNQPQHF.

The chain uses TRBV9 and TRBJ1-5; 8 bases fit TRBD1. Unmatched junction bases numbered 4, after V lost 4 bases and J lost 4 bases. Germline V gene sequence: CDR1 SGDLS, CDR2 YYNGEE. This CDR3 is 14 amino acids long. DNA for the CDR3: TGTGCCAGCAGCTTCACAGGGGGAAATCAGCCCCAGCATTTT. Translation gives CASSFTGGNQPQHF. Looking up the rest from reference TRBV9 and TRBJ1-5 gives the full variable domain: DSGVTQTPKHLITATGQRVTLRCSPRSGDLSVYWYQQSLDQGLQFLIQYYNGEERAKGNILERFSAQQFPDLHSELNLSSLELGDSALYFCASSFTGGNQPQHFGDGTRLSIL.

V usage is TRBV6-2 or TRBV6-3 and J usage is TRBJ1-5, with 9 bases identical to TRBD1. CDR1 and CDR2 from the germline V gene are MNHEY and SVGEGT. CDR3 length: 16 residues. With V trimmed by 0 bases and J by 5 bases, 5 bases remained unmatched. CDR3 DNA sequence: TGTGCCAGCAGTTACTCCAGGGACAGGGTCTATCAGCCCCAGCATTTT. This translates into CASSYSRDRVYQPQHF.

This rearrangement joins TRBV4-1 to TRBJ2-1; 8 bases agree with TRBD1. This CDR3 is 15 amino acids long. The germline gives CDR1 MGHRA, CDR2 YSYEKL. After removal of 5 bases from V and 5 bases from J, the junction contained 8 bases not matched to a gene. CDR3 DNA sequence: TGCGCCAGCAGCTACACCGGGACAGGTAACAATGAGCAGTTCTTC. Translated: CASSYTGTGNNEQFF.

This clone was detected a few times. V gene TRBV9 combines with J gene TRBJ2-7; a weak D match, TRBD2 (6 bases). V was trimmed by 1 base and J by 6 bases, leaving 14 bases between them. CDR1 and CDR2 (germline): SGDLS, YYNGEE. This CDR3 has 14 residues. The CDR3: CASSVQSSGGEQYF. The DNA of the CDR3 is TGTGCCAGCAGCGTACAGAGTAGCGGAGGCGAGCAGTACTTC.

J is TRBJ1-5 and V is TRBV5-6; D unclear. V lost 4 bases and J lost 0, with 5 bases in between. Germline CDR1 and CDR2: SGHDT and YYEEEE. This CDR3 is 13 amino acids long. CDR3 residues: CASSKHSNQPQHF. In nucleotides, the CDR3 is TGTGCCAGCAGCAAGCATAGCAATCAGCCCCAGCATTTT.

This clone has a handful of counts. This rearrangement joins TRBV15 to TRBJ2-4; 10 positions agree with TRBD1. CDR3 length: 13 amino acids. J was trimmed by 11 bases and V by 1 base; bases with no gene match: 2. The germline gives CDR1 LNHNV, CDR2 YYDKDF (reference sequence). CDR3 nucleotides: TGTGCCACCAGCAGAGGACAGGGGGCCTTTCAGTACTTC. Translated: CATSRGQGAFQYF.

The rearrangement joins TRBV19 to TRBJ1-1; D remains unclear. The V end lost 1 base, the J end lost 5 bases, and 8 bases lay between the germline ends. The CDR3 totals 13 residues. Germline V gives CDR1 LNHDA, CDR2 SQIVND (reference sequence). Here the CDR3 DNA reads TGTGCCAGTAGTATAGTTCCGGGGACTGAAGCTTTCTTT. Its protein is CASSIVPGTEAFF.

The rearrangement joins TRBV15 to TRBJ2-5; maybe TRBD1 (5 bases). Trimming cost V 3 bases and J 4 bases, with 15 bases left between them. The CDR3 has 15 amino acids. Germline assignment: CDR1 LNHNV and CDR2 YYDKDF (reference sequence). In nucleotides, the CDR3 is TGTGCCACCAGCAGGGGGCCTTGGGGCGGAGAGACCCAGTACTTC. Amino acid sequence: CATSRGPWGGETQYF.

The V gene is TRBV5-1, the J gene TRBJ1-2; TRBD1 aligns across 9 bases. V gave up 4 bases and J gave up 5 bases; unmatched junction bases: 3. From germline, CDR1 is SGHRS and CDR2 YFSETQ. CDR3 length: 13 residues. This CDR3 is CASSRGTGYGYTF. DNA of the CDR3: TGCGCCAGCAGCCGAGGGACAGGGTATGGCTACACCTTC.

This sequence joins TRBV7-2 and TRBJ2-7; TRBD1 might be the D (6 bases). The CDR3 sequence is 14 residues long. Germline CDR1 and CDR2: SGHTA and FQGNSA. Trimming took 3 bases from V and 4 from J, leaving 13 bases between them. The chain's CDR3 is CASSLGDTRYEQYF. The CDR3 region has the DNA TGTGCCAGCAGCTTGGGGGACACCAGATACGAGCAGTACTTC.

The chain couples TRBV5-8 to TRBJ2-3; no clear D. Between the trimmed V and J ends, which lost 1 base and 8 bases, there was a span of 11 bases. The germline gives CDR1 SGHTS, CDR2 YDEGEE. The CDR3 runs to 13 residues. DNA of the CDR3: TGTGCCAGCAGCTTGCTGGTTACGGGTACGCAGTATTTT. This translates into CASSLLVTGTQYF.

The table lists this clone with a few counts. The chain combines TRBV6-5 with TRBJ2-7; a weak D match, TRBD2 (6 bases). From germline, CDR1 is MNHEY and CDR2 SVGAGI. V dropped 5 bases and J dropped 3 bases, with 17 bases sitting between them. CDR3 length: 15 residues. CDR3 bases: TGTGCCAGCAGTCGCGCGGGGAGAGGGGTCTACGAGCAGTACTTC. It codes for CASSRAGRGVYEQYF.